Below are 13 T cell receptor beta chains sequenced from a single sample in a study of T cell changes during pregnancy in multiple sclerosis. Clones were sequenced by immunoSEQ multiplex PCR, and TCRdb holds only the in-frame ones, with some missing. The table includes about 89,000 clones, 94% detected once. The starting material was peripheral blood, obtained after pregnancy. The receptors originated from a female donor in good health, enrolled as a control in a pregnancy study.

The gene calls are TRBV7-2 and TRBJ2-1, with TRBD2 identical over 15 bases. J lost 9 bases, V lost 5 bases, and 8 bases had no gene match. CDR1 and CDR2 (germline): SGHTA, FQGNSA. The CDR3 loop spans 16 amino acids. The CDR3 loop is CASSRGLAGGSSEQFF. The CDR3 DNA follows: TGTGCCAGCAGCCGGGGACTAGCGGGAGGATCAAGTGAGCAGTTCTTC.

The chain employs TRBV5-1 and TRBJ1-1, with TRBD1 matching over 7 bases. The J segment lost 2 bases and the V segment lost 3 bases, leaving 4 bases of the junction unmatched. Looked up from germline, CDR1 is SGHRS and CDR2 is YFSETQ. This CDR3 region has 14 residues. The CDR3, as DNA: TGCGCCAGCAGCTATGGGACAGCTAACACTGAAGCTTTCTTT. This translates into CASSYGTANTEAFF.

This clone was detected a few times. In nucleotides, the CDR3 is TGTGCCAGTAGTCGACAGGGGGTGACTGAAGCTTTCTTT. Protein sequence: CASSRQGVTEAFF. This rearrangement joins TRBV19 to TRBJ1-1; 9 nucleotides agree with TRBD1. CDR1 LNHDA and CDR2 SQIVND come from the germline V gene (reference sequence). The CDR3 has 13 amino acids. V was pared by 5 bases and J by 5 bases, with 3 bases of the junction left unmatched.

As DNA, the CDR3 is TGTGCCAGCAGTTTACCCGGGACAGGGGGCAAGGAGACCCAGTACTTC. Translation: CASSLPGTGGKETQYF. V is TRBV28 and J is TRBJ2-5; 12 positions match TRBD1. Trimming took 2 bases from V and 5 from J; bases not matched to a gene: 6. In germline, CDR1 is MDHEN, CDR2 SYDVKM. This CDR3 comprises 16 residues.

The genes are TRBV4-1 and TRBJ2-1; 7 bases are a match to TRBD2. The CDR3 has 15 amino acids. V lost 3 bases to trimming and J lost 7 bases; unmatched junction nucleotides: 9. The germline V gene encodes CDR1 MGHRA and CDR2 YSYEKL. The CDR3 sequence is CASSQTSFDVNEQFF. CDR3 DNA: TGCGCCAGCAGCCAGACTAGCTTCGACGTAAATGAGCAGTTCTTC.

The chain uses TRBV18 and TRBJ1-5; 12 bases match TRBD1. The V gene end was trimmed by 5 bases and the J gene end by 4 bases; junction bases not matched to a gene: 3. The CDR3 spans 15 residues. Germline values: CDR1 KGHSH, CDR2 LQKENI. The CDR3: CASSLGQGANQPQHF. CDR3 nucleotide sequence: TGTGCCAGCTCATTGGGACAGGGGGCAAATCAGCCCCAGCATTTT.

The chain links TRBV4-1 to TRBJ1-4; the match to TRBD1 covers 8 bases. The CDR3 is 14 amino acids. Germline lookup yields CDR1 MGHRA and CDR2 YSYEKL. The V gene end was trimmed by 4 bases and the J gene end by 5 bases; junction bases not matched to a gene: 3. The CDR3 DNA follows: TGCGCCAGCAGCCGGACAGGGTCCAATGAAAAACTGTTTTTT. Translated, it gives CASSRTGSNEKLFF.

CDR3 residues: CASSEPPKDLYNEQFF. The CDR3 nucleotides read TGCGCCAGCAGTGAGCCGCCCAAGGACTTGTACAATGAGCAGTTCTTC. The V and J genes are TRBV10-2 and TRBJ2-1, with D perhaps TRBD2 (5 bases). V dropped 2 bases and J dropped 4 bases, with 15 bases sitting between them. Germline CDR1 is WSHSY and CDR2 is SAAADI. The CDR3 runs to 16 residues.

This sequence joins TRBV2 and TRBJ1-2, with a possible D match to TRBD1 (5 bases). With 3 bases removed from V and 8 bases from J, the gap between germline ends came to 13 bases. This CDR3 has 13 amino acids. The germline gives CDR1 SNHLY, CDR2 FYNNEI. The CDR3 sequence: CASSDEGAGGYTF. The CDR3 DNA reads TGTGCCAGCAGTGATGAAGGGGCTGGGGGCTACACCTTC.

CDR3 sequence reads: CASSTTSTDTQYF. DNA for the CDR3: TGTGCCAGTAGTACTACTAGCACAGATACGCAGTATTTT. This chain connects TRBV19 to TRBJ2-3; no reliable D call. V was clipped by 4 bases and J by 0 bases, with 5 bases between them. The CDR3 has 13 amino acids. CDR1 LNHDA and CDR2 SQIVND come from the germline V gene (reference sequence).

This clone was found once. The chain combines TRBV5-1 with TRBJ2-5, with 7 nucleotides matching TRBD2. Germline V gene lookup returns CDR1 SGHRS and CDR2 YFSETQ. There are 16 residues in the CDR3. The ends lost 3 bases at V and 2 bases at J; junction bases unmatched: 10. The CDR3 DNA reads TGCGCCAGCAGCTATGGACTAGGAGTAGGACAAGAGACCCAGTACTTC. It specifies CASSYGLGVGQETQYF.

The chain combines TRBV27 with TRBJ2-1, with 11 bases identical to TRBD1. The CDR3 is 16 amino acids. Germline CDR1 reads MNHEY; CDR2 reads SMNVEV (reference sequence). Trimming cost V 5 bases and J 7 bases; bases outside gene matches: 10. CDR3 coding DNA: TGTGCCAGCAGTCCCCAAGCGGACAGGGGGCCGAATGAGCAGTTCTTC. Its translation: CASSPQADRGPNEQFF.

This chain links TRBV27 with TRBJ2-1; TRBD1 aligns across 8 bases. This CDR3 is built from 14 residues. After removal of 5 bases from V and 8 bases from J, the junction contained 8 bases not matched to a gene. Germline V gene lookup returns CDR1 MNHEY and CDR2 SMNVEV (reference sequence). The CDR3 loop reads CASSGGQGTDEQFF. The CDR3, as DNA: TGTGCCAGCAGTGGAGGACAGGGTACGGATGAGCAGTTCTTC.